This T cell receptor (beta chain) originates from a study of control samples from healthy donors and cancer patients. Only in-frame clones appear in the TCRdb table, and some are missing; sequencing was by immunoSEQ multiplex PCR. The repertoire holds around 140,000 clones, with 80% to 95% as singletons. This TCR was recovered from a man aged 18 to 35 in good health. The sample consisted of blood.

CDR3 coding DNA: TGTGCCAGCCGGGGACAGTGGAACACTGAAGCTTTCTTT. As protein: CASRGQWNTEAFF. The chain has TRBV19 and TRBJ1-1, with 7 positions matching TRBD1. The germline CDR1 and CDR2 sequences are LNHDA and SQIVND (reference sequence). V gave up 9 bases and J gave up 1 base; unmatched junction bases: 5. CDR3 length: 13 amino acids.